This TCR beta chain was recorded in a study of PD-1 blockade in mismatch repair-deficient tumors. The study, taken as a whole, reports: Rapid post-treatment expansion, then contraction, generally preceding radiologic response, marked tumor-resident clones.

Sequencing was performed with immunoSEQ multiplex PCR; in TCRdb, only in-frame clones are kept and a portion is missing. The table has approximately 100,000 clones, under 90% seen once. Remarks on this clone: Antigen specificity is unknown.

This sequence was found in an adult with mismatch repair-deficient cancer. The sample in question was peripheral blood, obtained approximately 36 weeks after starting pembrolizumab.

CDR3 in amino acids: CASSLTPGTNYNEQFF. In nucleotides, the CDR3 is TGTGCCAGCAGCTTAACACCCGGGACAAACTACAATGAGCAGTTCTTC. The chain uses TRBV7-3 and TRBJ2-1; TRBD1 might be the D (6 bases). V was trimmed by 0 bases and J by 3 bases, leaving 12 bases between them. The CDR3 has 16 amino acids. Germline CDR1 SGHTA, CDR2 FQGTGA.